The 3 T cell receptor beta chains below were found in one sample sequenced in a study of blood T cell repertoires in COVID-19. The table came from immunoSEQ multiplex PCR; TCRdb's copy has only in-frame clones and leaves some out. There are 70,000 or so clones in the sample; more than 70% occur only once, and approximately 35% lies in the top ten. Sequencing input: peripheral blood. The origin of the receptors is an elderly woman with active or convalescent COVID-19.

V and J are TRBV6-5 and TRBJ2-7; a possible D gene is TRBD1 (5 bases). The CDR3 totals 15 residues. With 0 bases removed from V and 2 bases from J, the gap between germline ends came to 11 bases. Germline lookup yields CDR1 MNHEY and CDR2 SVGAGI. CDR3 amino acids: CASSYSGVQPYEQYF. In DNA form, the CDR3 reads TGTGCCAGCAGTTACTCAGGGGTGCAGCCCTACGAGCAGTACTTC.

V is TRBV6-2 or TRBV6-3 and J is TRBJ1-2; TRBD1 matches at 12 bases. The CDR3 contains 14 residues. V was pared by 2 bases and J by 8 bases, with 3 bases of the junction left unmatched. The germline V gene has CDR1 MNHEY and CDR2 SVGEGT. The CDR3, as DNA: TGTGCCAGCAGTTACCGGGACAGGGGGCGAGGCTACACCTTC. Encoded protein: CASSYRDRGRGYTF.

The chain is built from TRBV6-6 and TRBJ1-4; the match to TRBD1 covers 7 bases. The CDR3 covers 13 residues. Per germline, CDR1 MNHNY and CDR2 SVGAGI (reference sequence). Trimming removed 6 bases from V and 7 bases from J; junction bases left unmatched: 5. The CDR3 region is CASRIQGREKLFF. The CDR3 region has the DNA TGTGCCAGCAGGATACAGGGGCGTGAAAAACTGTTTTTT.